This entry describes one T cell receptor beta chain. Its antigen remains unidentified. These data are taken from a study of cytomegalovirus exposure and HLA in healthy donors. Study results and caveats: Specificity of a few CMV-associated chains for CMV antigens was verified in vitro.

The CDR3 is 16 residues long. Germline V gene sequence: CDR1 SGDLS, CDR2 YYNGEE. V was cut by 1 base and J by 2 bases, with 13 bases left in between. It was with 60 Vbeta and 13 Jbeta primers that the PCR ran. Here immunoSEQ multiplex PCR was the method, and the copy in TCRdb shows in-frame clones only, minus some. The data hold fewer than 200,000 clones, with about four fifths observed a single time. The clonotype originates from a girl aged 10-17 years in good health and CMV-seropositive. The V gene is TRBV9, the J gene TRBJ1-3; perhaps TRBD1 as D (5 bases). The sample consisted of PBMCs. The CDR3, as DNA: TGTGCCAGCAGCGTAAGGGGTCGGGGGACTGGAAACACCATATATTTT. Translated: CASSVRGRGTGNTIYF. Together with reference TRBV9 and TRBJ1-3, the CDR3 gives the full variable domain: DSGVTQTPKHLITATGQRVTLRCSPRSGDLSVYWYQQSLDQGLQFLIQYYNGEERAKGNILERFSAQQFPDLHSELNLSSLELGDSALYFCASSVRGRGTGNTIYFGEGSWLTVV.